The rows below give T cell receptor beta chains drawn from one sample of a study of OX40 agonist ivuxolimab in advanced cancers. TCRdb keeps only in-frame clones here, not all; method: immunoSEQ multiplex PCR. The sample consists of nearly 80,000 clones, 84% of them appearing once. The starting material was CD4+ or CD8+ T cells sorted from blood, obtained in a trial of the OX40 agonist ivuxolimab. The receptors originated from an adult with an advanced solid tumor such as melanoma, head and neck, liver or kidney cancer. CDR3s include the opening cysteine and the closing phenylalanine or tryptophan. Fields, in order: clone size, CDR3 length, V gene, CDR3 protein. Size is omitted from some rows. Given values are once, few, many or a class for expanded clones.

. 15 TRBV5-1 CASSLETGVNTEAFF
. 15 TRBV9 CASSVAADSPNEQFF
. 13 TRBV7-2 CASSRPGGNEQFF
. 18 TRBV7-6 CASSLTGTSSSGANVLTF
. 14 TRBV2 CASSVKGRSGELFF
. 14 TRBV9 CASSVTGQGYEQYF
few 13 TRBV6-5 CASSFGGTGGYTF
many 15 TRBV7-2 CASSPQNLPSYEQYF
. 17 TRBV28 CASRPSGTGFFNYGYTF
. 20 TRBV19 CASSIGQGQATESSYNEQFF
. 15 TRBV11-3 CASSPPGGGWDTQYF
. 11 TRBV30 CAWSGHVEAFF
. 13 TRBV6-1 CATGGLGSYEQYF
once 14 TRBV28 CASSSRTVILEAFF
once 14 TRBV4-3 CASSQAGIYNEQFF
. 13 TRBV11-2 CASSLGSRDEAFF
. 13 TRBV2 CASSEGGGRPYTF
. 15 TRBV9 CASSADRTGTDTQYF
. 12 TRBV13 CASSLGAQPQHF
. 16 TRBV6-1 CASSDLGGTGGYEQYF
once 16 TRBV9 CASSALAGVQLDTQYF
. 19 TRBV28 CASIPPPGDRRGLSYGYTF
few 15 TRBV5-1 CASSTGTQYYNEQFF
. 13 TRBV30 CAWSVLENTEAFF
. 15 TRBV7-8 CASSLRGGGTDTQYF
. 14 TRBV29-1 CSVARGAFTIEAFF
. 18 TRBV27 CASRPGRSIGTVSYEQYF
. 13 TRBV7-9 CASSFSGPGTQYF
. 14 TRBV7-6 CASSSTGYQETQYF
once 18 TRBV7-9 CASSSGTGGPLGNQPQHF
once 14 TRBV18 CASSLDRAPYEQYF
. 15 TRBV6-5 CASSYSSRTNTEAFF